This T cell receptor beta chain came from a study of spatial heterogeneity in lung cancer. Study-wide background: Sequencing consistently turned up more beta-chain sequences than alpha-chain sequences.

Time point in this sample: sample taken at primary tumor resection. Material for sequencing was whole RNA from tumor, nontumor lung or frozen PBMC, left unsorted. Samples were donated by 72 untreated early-stage non-small cell lung cancer patients. This clonotype was detected only once. A much larger clone lies one base from this, so it may be a read error. CDR1 and CDR2 from the germline V gene are DFQATT and SNEGSKA (reference sequence). V was pared by 5 bases and J by 5 bases, with 10 bases of the junction left unmatched. This CDR3 is 14 amino acids long. TCR cDNA molecules were tagged individually, and each one carried a unique molecular identifier. MiXCR was run by TCRdb on the 5' RACE reads, yielding one entry per CDR3 protein. The repertoire holds about 50,000 distinct CDR3 sequences, with 7.6% as singletons.

This sample comprised PBMCs, obtained at surgery. The chain employs TRBV20-1 and TRBJ2-3; 7 bases align to TRBD2. This clonotype was sampled from a female donor with early-stage non-small cell lung cancer. CDR3 DNA sequence: TGCAGTGCTGCGTGGACTAGGAGTATAGATACGCAGTATTTT. It encodes CSAAWTRSIDTQYF.